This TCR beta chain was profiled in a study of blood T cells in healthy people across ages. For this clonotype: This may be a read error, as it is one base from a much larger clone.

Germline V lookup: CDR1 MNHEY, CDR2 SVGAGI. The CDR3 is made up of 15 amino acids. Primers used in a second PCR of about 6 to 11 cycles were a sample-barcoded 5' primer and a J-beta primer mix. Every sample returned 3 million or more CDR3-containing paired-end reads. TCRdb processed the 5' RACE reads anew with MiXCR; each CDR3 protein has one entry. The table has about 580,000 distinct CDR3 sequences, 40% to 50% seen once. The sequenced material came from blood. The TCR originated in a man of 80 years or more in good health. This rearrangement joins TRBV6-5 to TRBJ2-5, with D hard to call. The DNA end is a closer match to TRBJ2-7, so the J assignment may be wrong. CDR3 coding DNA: TGTGCCAGCAGTTACTCGTCGAGGCAGACCTGCGAGCAGTACTTC. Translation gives CASSYSSRQTCEQYF.